Below are 2 T cell receptor beta chains sequenced from a single sample in a study of a mutant IDH1 vaccine in newly diagnosed glioma. Their antigens are not known. The time point was: week 35, safety follow-up. A single vaccine dose contained 300 ug of mutant IDH1 20-mer peptide, and topical imiquimod was used with it. The table came from immunoSEQ multiplex PCR; TCRdb's copy has only in-frame clones and leaves some out. The sample carries about 32,000 clones, about four fifths recorded once. The sample was PBMCs, taken from a glioma patient whose treatment included an IDH1 peptide vaccine. Source of these receptors: a middle-aged man with glioma. Some clones in this sample may be carry-over from other donors' samples.

The rearrangement uses TRBV19 and TRBJ1-1; weak D call: TRBD1 (6 bases). CDR3 length equals 14 residues. V was clipped by 6 bases and J by 0 bases, with 11 bases between them. Germline lookup yields CDR1 LNHDA and CDR2 SQIVND (reference sequence). The CDR3 DNA sequence: TGTGCCAGTAGCTTACAGGGTATGAACACTGAAGCTTTCTTT. Its protein product is CASSLQGMNTEAFF.

The chain employs TRBV30 and TRBJ2-2, with 8 bases identical to TRBD1. Germline values: CDR1 GTSNPN, CDR2 SVGIG (reference sequence). The CDR3 extends over 15 amino acids. V was clipped by 1 base and J by 5 bases; unmatched bases: 6. CDR3 bases: TGTGCCTGGAGTGAACAGGGGGTATATACCGGGGAGCTGTTTTTT. Its translation: CAWSEQGVYTGELFF.